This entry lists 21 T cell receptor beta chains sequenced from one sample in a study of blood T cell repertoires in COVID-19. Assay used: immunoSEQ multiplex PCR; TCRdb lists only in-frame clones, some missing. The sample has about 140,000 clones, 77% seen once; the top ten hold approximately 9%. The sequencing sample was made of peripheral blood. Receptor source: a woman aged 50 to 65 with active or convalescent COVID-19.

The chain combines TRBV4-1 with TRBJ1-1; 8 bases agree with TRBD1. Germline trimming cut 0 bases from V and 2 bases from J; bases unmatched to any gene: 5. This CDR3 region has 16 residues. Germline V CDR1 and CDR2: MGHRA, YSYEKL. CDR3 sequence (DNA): TGCGCCAGCAGCCAAGAAGTGCAGGGGGCAAACACTGAAGCTTTCTTT. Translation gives CASSQEVQGANTEAFF.

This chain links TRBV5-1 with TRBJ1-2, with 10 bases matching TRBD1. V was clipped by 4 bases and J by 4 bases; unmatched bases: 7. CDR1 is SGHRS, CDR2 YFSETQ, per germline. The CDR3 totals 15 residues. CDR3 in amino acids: CASSGDRGRSYGYTF. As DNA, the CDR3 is TGCGCCAGCAGCGGAGACAGGGGGCGCAGCTATGGCTACACCTTC. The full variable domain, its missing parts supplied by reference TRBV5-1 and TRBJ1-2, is KAGVTQTPRYLIKTRGQQVTLSCSPISGHRSVSWYQQTPGQGLQFLFEYFSETQRNKGNFPGRFSGRQFSNSRSEMNVSTLELGDSALYLCASSGDRGRSYGYTFGSGTRLTVV.

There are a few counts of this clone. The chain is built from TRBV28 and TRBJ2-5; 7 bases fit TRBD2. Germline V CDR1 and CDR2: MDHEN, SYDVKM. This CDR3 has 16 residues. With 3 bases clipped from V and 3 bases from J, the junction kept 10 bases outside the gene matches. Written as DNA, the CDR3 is TGTGCCAGCAGTTTCCTCGGAGCGGGATTTAAAGAGACCCAGTACTTC. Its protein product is CASSFLGAGFKETQYF.

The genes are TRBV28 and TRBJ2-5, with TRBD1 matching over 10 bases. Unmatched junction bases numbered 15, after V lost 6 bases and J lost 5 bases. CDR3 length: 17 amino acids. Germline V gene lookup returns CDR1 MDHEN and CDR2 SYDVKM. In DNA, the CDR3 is TGTGCCAGCAGGTCACCCCACCCTGGGGACAGGGGTGAGACCCAGTACTTC. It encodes CASRSPHPGDRGETQYF.

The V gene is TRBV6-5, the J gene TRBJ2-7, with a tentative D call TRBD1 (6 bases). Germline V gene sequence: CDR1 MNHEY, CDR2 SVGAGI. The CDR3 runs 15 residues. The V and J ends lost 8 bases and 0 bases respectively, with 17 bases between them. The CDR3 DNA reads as TGTGCCAGCCTAACCCGCCAGGGGTTCTCCTACGAGCAGTACTTC. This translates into CASLTRQGFSYEQYF.

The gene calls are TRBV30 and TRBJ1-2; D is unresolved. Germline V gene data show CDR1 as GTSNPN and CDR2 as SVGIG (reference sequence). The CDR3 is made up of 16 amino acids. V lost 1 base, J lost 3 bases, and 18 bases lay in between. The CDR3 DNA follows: TGTGCCTGGAGTGCCTTCGCCGGGGAGTCAGACTATGGCTACACCTTC. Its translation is CAWSAFAGESDYGYTF. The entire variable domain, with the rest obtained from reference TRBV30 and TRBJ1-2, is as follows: SQTIHQWPATLVQPVGSPLSLECTVEGTSNPNLYWYRQAAGRGLQLLFYSVGIGQISSEVPQNLSASRPQDRQFILSSKKLLLSDSGFYLCAWSAFAGESDYGYTFGSGTRLTVV.

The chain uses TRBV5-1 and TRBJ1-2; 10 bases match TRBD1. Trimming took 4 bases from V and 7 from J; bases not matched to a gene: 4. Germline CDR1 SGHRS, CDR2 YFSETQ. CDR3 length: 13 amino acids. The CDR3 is CASSGTGEGGYTF. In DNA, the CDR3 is TGCGCCAGCAGCGGGACAGGGGAGGGTGGCTACACCTTC.

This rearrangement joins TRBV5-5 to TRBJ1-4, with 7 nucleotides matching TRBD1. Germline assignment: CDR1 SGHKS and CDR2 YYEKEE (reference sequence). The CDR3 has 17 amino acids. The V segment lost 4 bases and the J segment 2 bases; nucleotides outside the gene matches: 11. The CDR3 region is CASSVTGAALTNEKLFF. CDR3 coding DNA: TGTGCCAGCAGCGTAACAGGGGCGGCACTCACTAATGAAAAACTGTTTTTT.

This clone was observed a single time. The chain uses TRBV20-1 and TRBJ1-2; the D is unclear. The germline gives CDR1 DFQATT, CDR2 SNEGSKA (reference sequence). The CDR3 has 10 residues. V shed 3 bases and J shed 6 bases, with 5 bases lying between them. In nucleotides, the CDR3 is TGCAGTGCTAGCCGGGATGGCTACACCTTC. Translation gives CSASRDGYTF.

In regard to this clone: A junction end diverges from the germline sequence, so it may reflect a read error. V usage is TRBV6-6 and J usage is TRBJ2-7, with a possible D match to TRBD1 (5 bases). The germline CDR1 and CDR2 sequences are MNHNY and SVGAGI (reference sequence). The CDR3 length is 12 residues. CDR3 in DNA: TGTGCCAGCAGTTTTACCACCTCCGACAGCAATTGG. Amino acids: CASSFTTSDSNW.

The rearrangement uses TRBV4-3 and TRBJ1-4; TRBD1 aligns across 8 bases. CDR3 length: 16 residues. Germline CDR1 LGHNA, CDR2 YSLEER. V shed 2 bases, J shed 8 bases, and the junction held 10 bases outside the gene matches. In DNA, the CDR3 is TGCGCCAGCAGCCAATCCCCCAGGGGGCTGGGGGAAAAACTGTTTTTT. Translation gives CASSQSPRGLGEKLFF.

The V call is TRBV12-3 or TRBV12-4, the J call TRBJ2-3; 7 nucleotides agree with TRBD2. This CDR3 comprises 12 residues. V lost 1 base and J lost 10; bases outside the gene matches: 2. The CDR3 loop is CASSLGLAAQYF. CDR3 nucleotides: TGTGCCAGCAGTTTAGGACTAGCCGCGCAGTATTTT.

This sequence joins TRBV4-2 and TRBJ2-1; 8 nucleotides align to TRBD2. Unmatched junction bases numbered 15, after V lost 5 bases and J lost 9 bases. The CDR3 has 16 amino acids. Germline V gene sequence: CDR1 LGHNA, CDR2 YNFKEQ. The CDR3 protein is CASSFFSRGGGSEQFF. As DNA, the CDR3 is TGTGCCAGCAGCTTTTTTTCCCGGGGGGGCGGGTCTGAGCAGTTCTTC.

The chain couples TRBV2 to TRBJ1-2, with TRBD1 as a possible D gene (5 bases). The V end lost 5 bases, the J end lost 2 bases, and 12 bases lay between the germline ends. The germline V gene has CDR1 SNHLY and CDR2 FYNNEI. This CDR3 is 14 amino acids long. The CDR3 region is CASSNRQTNYGYTF. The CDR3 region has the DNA TGTGCCAGCAGTAACCGACAGACAAACTATGGCTACACCTTC.

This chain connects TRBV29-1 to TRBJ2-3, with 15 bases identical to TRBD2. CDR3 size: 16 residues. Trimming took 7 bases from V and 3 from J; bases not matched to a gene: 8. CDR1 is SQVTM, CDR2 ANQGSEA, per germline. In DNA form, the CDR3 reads TGCAGCGCAGAACCTGGGACTAGCGGGAGGACAGATACGCAGTATTTT. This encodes CSAEPGTSGRTDTQYF.

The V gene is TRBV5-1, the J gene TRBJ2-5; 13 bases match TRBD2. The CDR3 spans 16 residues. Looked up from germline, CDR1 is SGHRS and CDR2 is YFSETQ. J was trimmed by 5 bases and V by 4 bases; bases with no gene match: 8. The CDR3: CASSPGLAGAGETQYF. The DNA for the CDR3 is TGCGCCAGCAGCCCAGGACTAGCGGGAGCCGGGGAGACCCAGTACTTC. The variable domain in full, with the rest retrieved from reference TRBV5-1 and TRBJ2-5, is KAGVTQTPRYLIKTRGQQVTLSCSPISGHRSVSWYQQTPGQGLQFLFEYFSETQRNKGNFPGRFSGRQFSNSRSEMNVSTLELGDSALYLCASSPGLAGAGETQYFGPGTRLLVL.

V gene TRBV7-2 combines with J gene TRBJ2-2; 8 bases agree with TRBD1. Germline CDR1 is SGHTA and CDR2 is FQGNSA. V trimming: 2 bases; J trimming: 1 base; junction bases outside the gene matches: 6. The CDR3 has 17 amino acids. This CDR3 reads CASSLIVGTGNTGELFF. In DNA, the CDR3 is TGTGCCAGCAGCTTAATAGTTGGGACAGGGAACACCGGGGAGCTGTTTTTT.

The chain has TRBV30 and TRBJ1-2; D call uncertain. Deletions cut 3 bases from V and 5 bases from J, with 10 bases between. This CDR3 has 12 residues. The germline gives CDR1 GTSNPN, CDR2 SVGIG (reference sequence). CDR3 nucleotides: TGTGCCTGGAGCCGCGGTGTATATGGCTACACCTTC. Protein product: CAWSRGVYGYTF.

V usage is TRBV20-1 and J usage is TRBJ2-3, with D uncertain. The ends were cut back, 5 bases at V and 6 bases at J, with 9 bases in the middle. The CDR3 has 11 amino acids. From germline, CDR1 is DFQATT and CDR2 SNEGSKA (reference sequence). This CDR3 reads CSAGPRDTQYF. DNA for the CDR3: TGCAGTGCTGGTCCCCGGGATACGCAGTATTTT.

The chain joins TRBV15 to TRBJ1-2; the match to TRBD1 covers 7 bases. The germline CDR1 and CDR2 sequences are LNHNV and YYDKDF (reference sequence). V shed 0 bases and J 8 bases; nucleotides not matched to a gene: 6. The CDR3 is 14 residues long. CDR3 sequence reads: CATSRDQGTVGYTF. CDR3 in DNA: TGTGCCACCAGCAGAGATCAAGGGACAGTAGGCTACACCTTC.

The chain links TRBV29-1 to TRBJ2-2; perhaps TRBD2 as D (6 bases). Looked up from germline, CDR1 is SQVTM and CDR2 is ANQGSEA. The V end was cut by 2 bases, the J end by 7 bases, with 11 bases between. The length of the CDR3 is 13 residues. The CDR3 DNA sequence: TGCAGCGTTGAAAAGACAGCGGGCGGGGAGCTGTTTTTT. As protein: CSVEKTAGGELFF.